The rows below give T cell receptor beta chains drawn from one sample of a study of cytomegalovirus exposure and HLA in healthy donors. Some clones are missing from TCRdb's copy, which holds only in-frame ones; the method was immunoSEQ multiplex PCR. Counted here are around 190,000 clones, more than 85% occurring once; the ten biggest clones make up roughly 1.7%. What was sequenced was PBMCs. The receptors shown here come from a woman younger than 30 in good health and CMV-seronegative. CDR3s include the opening cysteine and the closing phenylalanine or tryptophan. D genes are given only for firm matches. Rows may omit the clone size; those that give it use once, few, many or a size class.

length	V	J	size	D	CDR3	DNA
13	TRBV15	TRBJ2-7	-	-	CATTSGSAREQYF	TGTGCCACCACTTCGGGGTCCGCCCGCGAGCAGTACTTC
15	TRBV9	TRBJ2-7	-	-	CASSPSQGGTYEQYF	TGTGCCAGCAGCCCATCTCAAGGCGGGACCTACGAGCAGTACTTC
15	TRBV5-1	TRBJ2-1	few	TRBD1	CASSETGTGDNEQFF	TGCGCCAGCAGCGAAACCGGGACAGGAGACAATGAGCAGTTCTTC
16	TRBV7-9	TRBJ2-1	-	TRBD2	CASSLGDGGTKPEQFF	TGTGCCAGCAGCTTAGGGGACGGTGGGACTAAACCAGAGCAGTTCTTC
16	TRBV7-2	TRBJ1-5	-	-	CASSLDHVVLNQPQHF	TGTGCCAGCAGCTTAGATCACGTCGTACTCAATCAGCCCCAGCATTTT
12	TRBV29-1	TRBJ1-4	-	-	CSVSGDYEKLFF	TGCAGCGTTTCGGGGGATTATGAAAAACTGTTTTTT
15	TRBV27	TRBJ1-3	-	-	CASRGGAPGGNTIYF	TGTGCCAGCAGAGGGGGGGCCCCGGGTGGAAACACCATATATTTT
15	TRBV6-4	TRBJ2-1	medium-sized	TRBD1	CASSDSLTGGSEQFF	TGTGCCAGCAGTGACTCCCTGACAGGGGGCAGTGAGCAGTTCTTC
17	TRBV7-2	TRBJ1-1	-	TRBD1	CASSLGGDRGRFTEAFF	TGTGCCAGCAGCTTAGGTGGGGACAGGGGGCGGTTCACTGAAGCTTTCTTT
15	TRBV18	TRBJ2-7	-	-	CASSSRTTSSYEQYF	TGTGCCAGCTCATCCCGGACTACCAGCTCCTACGAGCAGTACTTC
12	TRBV2	TRBJ1-2	once	-	CASTREVYGYTF	TGTGCCAGCACCCGAGAAGTCTATGGCTACACCTTC
13	TRBV27	TRBJ2-3	-	-	CASSLRTVDTQYF	TGTGCCAGCAGTTTACGGACAGTAGATACGCAGTATTTT
15	TRBV7-2	TRBJ1-1	-	TRBD1	CASSLQGAVNTEAFF	TGTGCCAGCAGCTTACAGGGGGCAGTGAACACTGAAGCTTTCTTT
16	TRBV6-5	TRBJ1-5	-	TRBD1	CASSSGQGGGNQPQHF	TGTGCCAGCAGTTCCGGACAGGGCGGCGGCAATCAGCCCCAGCATTTT
19	TRBV5-1	TRBJ2-7	-	TRBD2	CASSFQGTSGRGISYEQYF	TGCGCCAGCAGCTTTCAGGGGACTAGCGGGAGAGGTATCTCCTACGAGCAGTACTTC
15	TRBV29-1	TRBJ2-7	once	TRBD1	CSVWIDRVYSYEQYF	TGCAGCGTTTGGATTGACAGGGTGTACTCCTACGAGCAGTACTTC
13	TRBV2	TRBJ1-1	-	TRBD1	CANQGERDTEAFF	TGTGCCAACCAGGGGGAGAGGGACACTGAAGCTTTCTTT
14	TRBV6-1	TRBJ1-1	-	-	CASSEGRYDTEAFF	TGTGCCAGCAGTGAAGGGAGGTACGACACTGAAGCTTTCTTT
15	TRBV2	TRBJ2-3	-	TRBD2	CATRGLAGLTDTQYF	TGTGCCACCCGTGGACTAGCGGGACTCACAGATACGCAGTATTTT
15	TRBV4-1	TRBJ1-2	-	-	CASSQDGQKDYGYTF	TGCGCCAGCAGCCAAGATGGGCAGAAGGACTATGGCTACACCTTC
15	TRBV5-1	TRBJ2-7	-	TRBD2	CASSSLAGVGREQYF	TGCGCCAGCAGCTCTCTAGCGGGAGTCGGTCGTGAGCAGTACTTC
15	TRBV5-1	TRBJ1-3	-	TRBD1	CASSLETGRGNTIYF	TGCGCCAGCAGCTTGGAGACAGGGCGTGGAAACACCATATATTTT
16	TRBV7-3	TRBJ1-2	-	TRBD1	CASSPSGTGDGYGYTF	TGTGCCAGCAGCCCCTCCGGGACAGGGGATGGCTATGGCTACACCTTC
14	TRBV5-1	TRBJ2-5	-	TRBD1	CASSGGQEAETQYF	TGCGCCAGCAGCGGCGGACAGGAAGCGGAGACCCAGTACTTC
15	TRBV11-2	TRBJ2-1	-	-	CASSLADVRGLAPIF	TGTGCCAGCAGCTTAGCGGACGTTAGGGGACTCGCCCCCATCTTC
14	TRBV6-5	TRBJ2-7	-	-	CASSYSAGSSGQYF	TGTGCCAGCAGTTACTCTGCGGGGAGCTCTGGGCAGTACTTC
15	TRBV10-3	TRBJ1-4	once	-	CAISESARGNEKLFF	TGTGCCATCAGTGAGTCCGCCAGGGGTAATGAAAAACTGTTTTTT
15	TRBV27	TRBJ1-2	-	-	CASSLSPAGNYGYTF	TGTGCCAGCAGTTTATCGCCGGCGGGGAACTATGGCTACACCTTC
16	TRBV28	TRBJ2-5	-	TRBD2	CASRGGTSGYQETQYF	TGTGCCAGCAGAGGGGGGACTAGCGGATACCAAGAGACCCAGTACTTC
15	TRBV7-9	TRBJ2-2	-	-	CASSLGTANTGELFF	TGTGCCAGCAGCTTAGGCACAGCTAACACCGGGGAGCTGTTTTTT
14	TRBV28	TRBJ1-2	-	-	CASSLSTGSYGYTF	TGTGCCAGCAGTTTATCGACAGGCTCCTATGGCTACACCTTC
17	TRBV5-8	TRBJ2-7	-	TRBD2	CASSSGTSGGGGYEQYF	TGTGCCAGCAGCTCCGGGACTAGCGGGGGAGGAGGCTACGAGCAGTACTTC
15	TRBV5-4	TRBJ1-2	-	TRBD1	CASNEGTDLNYGYTF	TGTGCCAGCAACGAAGGGACAGATCTTAACTATGGCTACACCTTC
14	TRBV7-6	TRBJ2-7	-	TRBD1	CASSFLGQGYEQYF	TGTGCCAGCAGCTTTTTAGGACAGGGATACGAGCAGTACTTC
16	TRBV27	TRBJ2-2	-	-	CASSTVRRANTGELFF	TGTGCCAGCAGTACGGTACGGCGGGCGAACACCGGGGAGCTGTTTTTT
15	TRBV2	TRBJ2-5	-	TRBD2	CASRPRTSGKETQYF	TGTGCCAGCAGACCTAGGACTAGCGGGAAGGAGACCCAGTACTTC
13	TRBV2	TRBJ1-1	-	TRBD1	CASRIQGGTEAFF	TGTGCCAGCAGGATCCAGGGGGGCACTGAAGCTTTCTTT
14	TRBV19	TRBJ2-7	-	-	CASSTSDSSYEQYF	TGTGCCAGTAGTACCTCGGACAGCTCCTACGAGCAGTACTTC
16	TRBV7-8	TRBJ2-5	-	-	CASSYLPRGAQETQYF	TGTGCCAGCAGCTACCTTCCCCGGGGGGCCCAAGAGACCCAGTACTTC
15	TRBV30	TRBJ2-7	-	TRBD1	CAWSGGDRGSYEQYF	TGTGCCTGGAGTGGCGGGGACAGGGGCTCCTACGAGCAGTACTTC
14	TRBV5-5	TRBJ2-5	-	-	CASSLAGFGETQYF	TGTGCCAGCAGCTTGGCAGGGTTTGGAGAGACCCAGTACTTC
13	TRBV7-3	TRBJ2-7	-	TRBD1	CASSLNRGDEQYF	TGTGCCAGCAGCTTAAACAGGGGAGACGAGCAGTACTTC
15	TRBV18	TRBJ1-1	-	-	CASSPLAVENTEAFF	TGTGCCAGCTCACCCCTTGCGGTTGAGAACACTGAAGCTTTCTTT
11	TRBV20-1	TRBJ2-1	-	-	CSATGNNEQFF	TGCAGTGCTACCGGGAACAATGAGCAGTTCTTC
14	TRBV5-4	TRBJ1-1	-	-	CASSLAGVLTEAFF	TGTGCCAGCAGCTTGGCGGGGGTTCTCACTGAAGCTTTCTTT
16	TRBV18	TRBJ2-7	-	TRBD1	CASSSPQGARSYEQYF	TGTGCCAGCTCCTCCCCCCAGGGGGCCAGGTCTTACGAGCAGTACTTC
18	TRBV7-9	TRBJ1-3	once	TRBD1	CASSFERGQGASGNTIYF	TGTGCCAGCAGCTTTGAACGTGGACAGGGGGCGTCTGGAAACACCATATATTTT
13	TRBV7-8	TRBJ2-7	-	-	CASSLYSSYEQYF	TGTGCCAGCAGCCTTTACTCCTCCTACGAGCAGTACTTC
15	TRBV5-1	TRBJ1-2	-	TRBD1	CASSGGTGVYYGYTF	TGCGCCAGCAGCGGCGGGACAGGGGTTTACTATGGCTACACCTTC
13	TRBV7-2	TRBJ1-1	-	TRBD1	CASSSQGASEAFF	TGTGCCAGCAGCTCCCAGGGGGCTAGTGAAGCTTTCTTT
14	TRBV4-2	TRBJ1-2	-	TRBD1	CASSPRTDRDGYTF	TGTGCCAGCAGCCCCCGAACGGACAGGGATGGCTACACCTTC
15	TRBV5-4	TRBJ2-5	-	TRBD2	CASSFRLAGEETQYF	TGTGCCAGCAGCTTCAGGCTAGCGGGAGAGGAGACCCAGTACTTC
14	TRBV5-8	TRBJ2-2	-	TRBD2	CASGGRGNTGELFF	TGTGCCAGCGGCGGGAGGGGGAACACCGGGGAGCTGTTTTTT
13	TRBV2	TRBJ2-2	-	-	CASSVTASGELFF	TGTGCCAGCAGTGTGACAGCCAGCGGGGAGCTGTTTTTT
12	TRBV11-3	TRBJ2-7	-	-	CASSPRQNEQYF	TGTGCCAGCAGCCCTCGACAGAACGAGCAGTACTTC
14	TRBV7-9	TRBJ1-1	-	TRBD1	CASSYNRGSTEAFF	TGTGCCAGCAGCTATAACAGGGGAAGTACTGAAGCTTTCTTT
13	TRBV29-1	TRBJ1-1	-	-	CSHARGVNTEAFF	TGCAGCCATGCTCGGGGGGTGAACACTGAAGCTTTCTTT